This TCR beta chain originates from a study of blood T cells in healthy people across ages. Study observations and caveats: Age advanced and TCR beta diversity per million T cells fell, roughly linearly.

This clonotype was seen a few times. Its antigen is unidentified. Germline V lookup: CDR1 SGHTA, CDR2 FQGNSA. CDR3 length: 12 residues. V was pared by 2 bases and J by 9 bases, with 8 bases between. The second PCR ran about 6 to 12 cycles with a sample-barcoded 5' primer and J-beta primers. TCRdb reanalysed the 5' RACE reads using MiXCR and keeps one entry per CDR3 protein. The table lists 700,000 to 800,000 distinct CDR3 sequences, about 40% of them singletons. The people who gave samples were healthy Caucasians from Russia, aged about 6 to 95. Every donor provided approximately 9.2 milliliters of peripheral blood.

The clonotype originates from a woman between 55 and 75 years old in good health. The sample consisted of blood. The V call is TRBV7-2, the J call TRBJ2-1; no firm D call. CDR3 nucleotides: TGTGCCAGCAGCTTATCCCGGAGTGAGCAGTTCTTC. It yields the protein CASSLSRSEQFF.